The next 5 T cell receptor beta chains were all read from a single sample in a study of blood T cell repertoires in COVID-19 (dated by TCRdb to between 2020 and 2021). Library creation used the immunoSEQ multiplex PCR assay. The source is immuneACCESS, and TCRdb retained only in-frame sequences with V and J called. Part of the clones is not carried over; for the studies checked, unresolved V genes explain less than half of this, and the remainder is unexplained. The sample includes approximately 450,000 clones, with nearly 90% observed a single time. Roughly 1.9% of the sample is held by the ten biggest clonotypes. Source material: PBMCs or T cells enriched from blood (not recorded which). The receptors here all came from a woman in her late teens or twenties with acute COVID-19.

In DNA, the CDR3 is TGTGCCAGCAGACAGGGGTGGTACACTGAAGCTTTCTTT. It codes for CASRQGWYTEAFF. V is TRBV25-1 and J is TRBJ1-1; 7 bases line up with TRBD1. CDR1 and CDR2 from the germline V gene are MGHDK and SYGVNS. This CDR3 has 13 residues. Trimming cost V 6 bases and J 3 bases; bases outside gene matches: 4. Full variable domain (rest looked up from reference TRBV25-1 and TRBJ1-1): EADIYQTPRYLVIGTGKKITLECSQTMGHDKMYWYQQDPGMELHLIHYSYGVNSTEKGDLSSESTVSRIRTEHFPLTLESARPSHTSQYLCASRQGWYTEAFFGQGTRLTVV.

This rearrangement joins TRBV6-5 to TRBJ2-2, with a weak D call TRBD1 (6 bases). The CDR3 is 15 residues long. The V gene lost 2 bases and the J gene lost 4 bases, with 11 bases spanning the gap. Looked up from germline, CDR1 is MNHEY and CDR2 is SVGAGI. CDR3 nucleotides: TGTGCCAGCAGTTACGGGGGCGGCTTCACCGGGGAGCTGTTTTTT. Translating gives CASSYGGGFTGELFF.

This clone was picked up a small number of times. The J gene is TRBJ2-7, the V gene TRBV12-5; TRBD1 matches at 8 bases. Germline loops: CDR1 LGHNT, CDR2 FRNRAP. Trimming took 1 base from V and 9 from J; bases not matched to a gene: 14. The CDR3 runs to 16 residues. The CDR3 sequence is CASGLDRPGTGGRQYF. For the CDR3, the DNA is TGTGCTAGTGGTTTGGACAGACCGGGGACAGGAGGAAGGCAGTACTTC.

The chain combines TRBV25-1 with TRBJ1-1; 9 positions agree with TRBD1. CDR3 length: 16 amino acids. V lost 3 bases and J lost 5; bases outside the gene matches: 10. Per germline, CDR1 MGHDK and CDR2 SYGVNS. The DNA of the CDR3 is TGTGCCAGCAGTGAGCCGAGGGGGACAGGGACAACTGAAGCTTTCTTT. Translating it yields CASSEPRGTGTTEAFF.

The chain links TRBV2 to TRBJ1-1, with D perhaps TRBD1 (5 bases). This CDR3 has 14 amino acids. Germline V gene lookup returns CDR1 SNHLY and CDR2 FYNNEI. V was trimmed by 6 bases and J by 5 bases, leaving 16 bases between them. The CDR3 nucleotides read TGTGCCAGCAGAAACCAGCAGGGTGGGACTGAAGCTTTCTTT. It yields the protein CASRNQQGGTEAFF.